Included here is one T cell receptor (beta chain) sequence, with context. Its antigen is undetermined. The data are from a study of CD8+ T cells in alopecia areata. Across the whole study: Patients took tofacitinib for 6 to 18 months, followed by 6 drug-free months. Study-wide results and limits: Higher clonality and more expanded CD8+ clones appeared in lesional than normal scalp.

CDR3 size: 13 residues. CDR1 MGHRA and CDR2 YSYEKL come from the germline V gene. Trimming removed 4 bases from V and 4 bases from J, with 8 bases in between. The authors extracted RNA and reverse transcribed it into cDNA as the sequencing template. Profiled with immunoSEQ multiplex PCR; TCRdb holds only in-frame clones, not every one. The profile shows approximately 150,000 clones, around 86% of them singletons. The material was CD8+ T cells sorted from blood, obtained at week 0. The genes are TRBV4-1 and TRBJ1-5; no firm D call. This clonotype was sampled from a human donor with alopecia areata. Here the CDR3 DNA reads TGCGCCAGCAGCCGCGCGATTAATCAGCCCCAGCATTTT. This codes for CASSRAINQPQHF.